This TCR beta chain was identified in a study of metastatic and nonmetastatic thyroid tumors. Each patient went into thyroid surgery without having received any treatment. The CDR3 runs 14 residues. V gave up 5 bases and J gave up 2 bases, with 13 bases separating them. Germline V lookup: CDR1 SGHTA, CDR2 FQGNSA. TCRdb re-clonotyped the PCR reads via MiXCR. The repertoire holds under 20,000 clones, with less than 40% as singletons. Relative to its sample, this clone is large. Its target is unknown. The study's findings and limits: For both blood and tumor, malignant thyroid tumors reportedly showed significantly higher TCR beta diversity than benign nodules did.

The sequencing sample was made of tumor tissue. This clonotype was obtained from a female donor with papillary thyroid cancer or a benign thyroid nodule (not recorded which). Some clones in this sample may be carry-over from other donors' samples. The genes are TRBV7-2 and TRBJ2-7; TRBD2 is a possible D gene (6 bases). CDR3 in DNA: TGTGCCAGCAGCCAATTAGCGGCAACCTACGAGCAGTACTTC. This codes for CASSQLAATYEQYF. The full variable domain, rest sourced from reference TRBV7-2 and TRBJ2-7, is GAGVSQSPSNKVTEKGKDVELRCDPISGHTALYWYRQSLGQGLEFLIYFQGNSAPDKSGLPSDRFSAERTGGSVSTLTIQRTQQEDSAVYLCASSQLAATYEQYFGPGTRLTVT.